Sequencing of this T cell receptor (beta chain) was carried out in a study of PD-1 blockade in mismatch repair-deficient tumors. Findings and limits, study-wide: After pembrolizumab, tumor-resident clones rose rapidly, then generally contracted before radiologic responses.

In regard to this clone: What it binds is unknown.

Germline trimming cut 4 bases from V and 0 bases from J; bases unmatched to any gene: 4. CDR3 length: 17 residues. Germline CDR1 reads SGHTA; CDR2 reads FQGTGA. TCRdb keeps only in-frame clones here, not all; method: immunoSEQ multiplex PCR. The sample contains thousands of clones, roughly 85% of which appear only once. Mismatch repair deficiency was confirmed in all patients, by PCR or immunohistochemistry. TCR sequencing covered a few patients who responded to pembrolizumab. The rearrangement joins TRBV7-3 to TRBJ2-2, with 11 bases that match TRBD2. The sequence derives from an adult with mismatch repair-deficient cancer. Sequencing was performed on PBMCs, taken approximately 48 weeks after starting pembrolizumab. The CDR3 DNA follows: TGTGCCAGCAGCTCCTATAGCGGGAGGGCGAACACCGGGGAGCTGTTTTTT. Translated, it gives CASSSYSGRANTGELFF.